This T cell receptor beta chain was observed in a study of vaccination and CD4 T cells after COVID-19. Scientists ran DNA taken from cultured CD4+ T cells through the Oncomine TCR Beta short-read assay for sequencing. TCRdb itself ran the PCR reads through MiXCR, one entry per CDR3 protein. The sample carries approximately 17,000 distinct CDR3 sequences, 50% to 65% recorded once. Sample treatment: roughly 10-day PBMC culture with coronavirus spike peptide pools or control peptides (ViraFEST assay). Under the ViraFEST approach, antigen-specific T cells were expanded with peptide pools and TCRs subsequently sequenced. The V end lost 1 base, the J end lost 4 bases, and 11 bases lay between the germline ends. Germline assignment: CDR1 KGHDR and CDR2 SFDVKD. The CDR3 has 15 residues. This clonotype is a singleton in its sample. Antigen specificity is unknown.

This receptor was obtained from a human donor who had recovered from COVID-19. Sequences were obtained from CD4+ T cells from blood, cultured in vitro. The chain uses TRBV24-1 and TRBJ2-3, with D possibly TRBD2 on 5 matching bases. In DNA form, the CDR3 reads TGTGCCACCAGTGATTTCGGACTGGGAGCAGATACGCAGTATTTT. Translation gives CATSDFGLGADTQYF.